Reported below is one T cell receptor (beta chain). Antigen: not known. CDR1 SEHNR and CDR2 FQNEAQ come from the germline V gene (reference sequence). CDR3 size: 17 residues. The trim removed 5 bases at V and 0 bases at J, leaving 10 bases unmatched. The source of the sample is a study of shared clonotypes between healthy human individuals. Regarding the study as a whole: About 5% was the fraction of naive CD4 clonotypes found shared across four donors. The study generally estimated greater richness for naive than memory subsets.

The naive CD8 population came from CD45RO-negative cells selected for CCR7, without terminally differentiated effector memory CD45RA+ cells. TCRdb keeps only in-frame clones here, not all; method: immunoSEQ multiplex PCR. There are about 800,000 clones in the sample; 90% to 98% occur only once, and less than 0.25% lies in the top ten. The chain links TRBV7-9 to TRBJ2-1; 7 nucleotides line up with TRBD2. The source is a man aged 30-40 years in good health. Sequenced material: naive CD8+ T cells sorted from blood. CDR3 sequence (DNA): TGTGCCAGCAGCCCGCCGCTCGGGAGGAGCTCCTACAATGAGCAGTTCTTC. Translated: CASSPPLGRSSYNEQFF.